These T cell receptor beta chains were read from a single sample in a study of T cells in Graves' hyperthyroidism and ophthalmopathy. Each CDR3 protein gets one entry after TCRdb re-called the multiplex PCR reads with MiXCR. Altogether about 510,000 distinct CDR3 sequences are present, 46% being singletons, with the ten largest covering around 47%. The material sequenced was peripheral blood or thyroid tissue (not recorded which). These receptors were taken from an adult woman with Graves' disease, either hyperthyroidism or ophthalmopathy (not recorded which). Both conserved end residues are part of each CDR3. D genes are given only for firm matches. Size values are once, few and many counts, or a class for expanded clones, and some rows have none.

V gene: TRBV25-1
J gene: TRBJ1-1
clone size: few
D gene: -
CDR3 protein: CASSEGGRATEAFF
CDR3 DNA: TGTGCCAGCAGTGAGGGAGGGAGGGCCACTGAAGCTTTCTTT

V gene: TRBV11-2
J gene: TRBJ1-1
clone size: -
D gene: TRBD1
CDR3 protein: CASRRTGRARTEAFF
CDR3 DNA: TGTGCCAGCAGGAGGACAGGGAGAGCGAGAACGGAAGCTTTCTTT

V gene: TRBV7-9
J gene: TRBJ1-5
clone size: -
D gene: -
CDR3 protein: CASSITSGGQPQHF
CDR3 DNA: TGTGCCAGCAGCATCACATCGGGCGGCCAGCCCCAGCATTTT

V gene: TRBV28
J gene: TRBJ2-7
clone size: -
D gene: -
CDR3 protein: CASSPPGVYEQYF
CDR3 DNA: TGTGCCAGCAGTCCCCCGGGTGTTTACGAGCAGTACTTC

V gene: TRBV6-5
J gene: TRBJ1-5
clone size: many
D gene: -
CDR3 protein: CASSYSTMQPQHF
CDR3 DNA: TGTGCCAGCAGTTACTCGACAATGCAGCCCCAGCATTTT

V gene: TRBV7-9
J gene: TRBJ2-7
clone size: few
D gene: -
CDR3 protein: CASRPDSYEQYF
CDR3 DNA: TGTGCCAGCAGGCCCGACTCCTACGAGCAGTACTTC

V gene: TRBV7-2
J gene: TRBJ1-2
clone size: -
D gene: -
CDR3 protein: CASSAQAVVGPNYGYTF
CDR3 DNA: TGTGCCAGCAGCGCTCAAGCGGTAGTTGGCCCTAACTATGGCTACACCTTC

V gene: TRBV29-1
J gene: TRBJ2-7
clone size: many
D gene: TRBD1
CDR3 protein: CSVGQGERGQYF
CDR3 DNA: TGCAGCGTGGGACAGGGGGAGAGGGGGCAGTACTTC

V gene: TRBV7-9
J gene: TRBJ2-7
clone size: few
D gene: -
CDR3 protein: CASSLTSNGQYF
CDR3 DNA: TGTGCCAGCAGCTTAACATCGAACGGGCAGTACTTC

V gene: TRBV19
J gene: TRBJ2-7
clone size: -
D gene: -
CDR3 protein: CASSIASSGKTYEQYF
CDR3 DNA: TGTGCCAGTAGTATAGCGTCTTCGGGGAAGACGTACGAGCAGTACTTC

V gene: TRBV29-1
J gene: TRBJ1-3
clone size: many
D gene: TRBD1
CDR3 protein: CSVDPTGAGNTIYF
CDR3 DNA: TGCAGCGTTGACCCGACAGGGGCCGGAAACACCATATATTTT

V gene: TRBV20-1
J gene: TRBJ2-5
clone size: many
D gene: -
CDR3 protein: CSASDSTQETQYF
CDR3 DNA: TGCAGTGCTTCCGACAGTACCCAAGAGACCCAGTACTTC

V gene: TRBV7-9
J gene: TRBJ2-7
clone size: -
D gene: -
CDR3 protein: CASDRGNYEQYF
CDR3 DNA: TGTGCCAGCGATCGGGGGAACTACGAGCAGTACTTC

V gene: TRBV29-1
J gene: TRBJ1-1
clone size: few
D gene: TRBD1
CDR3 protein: CSVRNRGTNTEAFF
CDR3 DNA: TGCAGCGTTCGCAACAGGGGTACGAACACTGAAGCTTTCTTT

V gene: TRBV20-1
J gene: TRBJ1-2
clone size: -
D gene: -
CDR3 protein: CSAYTRDKENYGYTF
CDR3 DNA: TGCAGTGCTTATACCCGGGACAAAGAAAACTATGGCTACACCTTC

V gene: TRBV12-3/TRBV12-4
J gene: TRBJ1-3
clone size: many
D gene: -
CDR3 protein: CASSPTGEGFGNTIYF
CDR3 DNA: TGTGCCAGCAGCCCGACGGGCGAGGGGTTCGGAAACACCATATATTTT

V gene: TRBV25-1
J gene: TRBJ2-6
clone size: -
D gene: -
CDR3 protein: CARLGSGANVLTF
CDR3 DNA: TGTGCTAGACTCGGCTCTGGGGCCAACGTCCTGACTTTC

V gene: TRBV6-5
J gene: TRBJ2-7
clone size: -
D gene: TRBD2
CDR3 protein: CASSRAGGRVGEQYF
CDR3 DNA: TGTGCCAGCAGTAGGGCGGGCGGGAGAGTCGGCGAGCAGTACTTC

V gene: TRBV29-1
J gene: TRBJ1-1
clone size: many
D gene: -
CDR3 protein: CSVAQGRNTEAFF
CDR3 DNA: TGCAGCGTTGCGCAGGGAAGGAACACTGAAGCTTTCTTT

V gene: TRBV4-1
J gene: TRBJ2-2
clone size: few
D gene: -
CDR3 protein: CASSQDLGGELFF
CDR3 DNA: TGTGCCAGCAGCCAAGATCTGGGCGGGGAGCTGTTTTTT

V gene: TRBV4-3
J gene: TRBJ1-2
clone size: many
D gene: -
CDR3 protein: CASSQDLNTNYGYTF
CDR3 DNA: TGCGCCAGCAGCCAAGATCTTAATACTAACTATGGCTACACCTTC

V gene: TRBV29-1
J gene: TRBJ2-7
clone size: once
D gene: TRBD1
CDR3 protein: CASRSGTGYYEQYF
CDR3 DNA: TGTGCCAGCAGGTCTGGGACAGGGTACTACGAGCAGTACTTC

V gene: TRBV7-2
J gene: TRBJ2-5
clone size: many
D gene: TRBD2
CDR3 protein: CASSFSGVTGETQYF
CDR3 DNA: TGTGCCAGCAGCTTTAGCGGGGTTACTGGGGAGACCCAGTACTTC

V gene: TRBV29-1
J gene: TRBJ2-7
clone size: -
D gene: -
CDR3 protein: CSVGISGFNSYYEQYF
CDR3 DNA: TGCAGCGTAGGCATAAGCGGGTTTAACTCGTACTACGAGCAGTACTTC

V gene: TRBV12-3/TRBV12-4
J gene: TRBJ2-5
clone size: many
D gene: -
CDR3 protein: CASSFKANQETQYF
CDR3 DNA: TGTGCCAGCAGTTTCAAGGCTAACCAAGAGACCCAGTACTTC

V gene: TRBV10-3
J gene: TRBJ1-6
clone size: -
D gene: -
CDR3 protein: CAISEDGQGPTSSYNSPLHF
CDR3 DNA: TGTGCCATCAGTGAGGACGGGCAGGGACCAACGAGCTCCTATAATTCACCCCTCCACTTT

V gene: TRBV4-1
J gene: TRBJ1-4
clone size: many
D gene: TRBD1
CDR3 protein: CASRQGVSTNEKLFF
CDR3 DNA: TGCGCCAGTCGACAGGGTGTGTCAACTAATGAAAAACTGTTTTTT

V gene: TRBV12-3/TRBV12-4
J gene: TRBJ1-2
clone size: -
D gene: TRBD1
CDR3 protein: CASSIRQGGYTF
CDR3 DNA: TGTGCCAGCAGTATACGACAGGGAGGCTACACCTTC

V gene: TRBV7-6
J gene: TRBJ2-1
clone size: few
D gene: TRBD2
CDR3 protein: CASSSRYRSGSYNEQFF
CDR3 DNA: TGTGCCAGCAGCTCCCGGTACCGTAGCGGGTCATACAATGAGCAGTTCTTC

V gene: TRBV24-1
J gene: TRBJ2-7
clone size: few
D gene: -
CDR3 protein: CATSDERGNGGQYF
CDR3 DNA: TGTGCCACCAGTGACGAACGGGGCAACGGGGGGCAGTACTTC

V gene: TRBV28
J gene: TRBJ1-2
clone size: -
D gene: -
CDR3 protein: CASSGWDYGYTF
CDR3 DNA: TGTGCCAGCTCTGGGTGGGACTATGGCTACACCTTC

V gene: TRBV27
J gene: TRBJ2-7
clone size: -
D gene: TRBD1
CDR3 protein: CASSWGQGSYEQYF
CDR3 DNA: TGTGCCAGCAGTTGGGGACAGGGCAGCTACGAGCAGTACTTC

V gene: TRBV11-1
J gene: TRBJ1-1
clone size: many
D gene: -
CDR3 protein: CASSLDTPGTEAFF
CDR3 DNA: TGTGCCAGCAGCTTGGACACCCCCGGGACTGAAGCTTTCTTT

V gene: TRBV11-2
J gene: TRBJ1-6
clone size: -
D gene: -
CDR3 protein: CASRPGVRNNNSPLHF
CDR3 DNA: TGTGCCAGCAGACCAGGGGTTCGAAATAATAATTCACCCCTCCACTTT

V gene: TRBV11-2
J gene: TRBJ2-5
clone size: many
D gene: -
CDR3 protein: CASSLAHQETQYF
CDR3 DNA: TGTGCCAGCAGCTTAGCCCACCAAGAGACCCAGTACTTC

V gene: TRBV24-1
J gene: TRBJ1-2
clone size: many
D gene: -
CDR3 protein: CATSDPGVDEYGYTF
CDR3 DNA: TGTGCCACCAGTGACCCGGGAGTGGATGAGTATGGCTACACCTTC

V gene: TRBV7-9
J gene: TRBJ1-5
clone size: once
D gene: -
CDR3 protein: CASSWLAGAAYEHF
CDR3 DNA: TGTGCCAGCAGCTGGCTAGCGGGAGCAGCCTACGAGCATTTT

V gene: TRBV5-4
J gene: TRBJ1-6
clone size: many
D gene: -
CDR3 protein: CASSPTQGGMNSPLHF
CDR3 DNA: TGTGCCAGCAGCCCTACACAGGGCGGGATGAATTCACCCCTCCACTTT

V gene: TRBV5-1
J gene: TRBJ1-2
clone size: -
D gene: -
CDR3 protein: CASMPSTNYGYTF
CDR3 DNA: TGCGCCAGCATGCCAAGCACTAACTATGGCTACACCTTC

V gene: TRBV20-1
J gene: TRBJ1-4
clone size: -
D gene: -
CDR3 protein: CSARGLGNEKLFF
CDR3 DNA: TGCAGTGCTAGGGGACTAGGGAATGAAAAACTGTTTTTT

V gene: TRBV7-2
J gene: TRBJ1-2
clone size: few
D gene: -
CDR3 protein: CASSITSDANYGYTF
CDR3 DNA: TGTGCCAGCAGCATTACAAGCGATGCTAACTATGGCTACACCTTC

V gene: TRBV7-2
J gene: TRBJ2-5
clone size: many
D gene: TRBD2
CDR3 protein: CASSTSGTPGGDQYF
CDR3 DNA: TGTGCCAGCAGCACTAGCGGGACCCCCGGGGGGGACCAGTACTTC

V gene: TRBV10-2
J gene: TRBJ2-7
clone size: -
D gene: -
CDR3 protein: CASSESLGQTYEQYF
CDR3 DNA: TGCGCCAGCAGTGAGTCGTTGGGGCAAACCTACGAGCAGTACTTC

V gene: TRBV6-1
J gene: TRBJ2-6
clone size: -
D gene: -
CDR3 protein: CASSVRQGSGANVLTF
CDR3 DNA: TGTGCCAGCAGTGTAAGGCAGGGGTCTGGGGCCAACGTCCTGACTTTC

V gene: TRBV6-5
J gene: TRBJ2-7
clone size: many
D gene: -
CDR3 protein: CASSYERGGEQYF
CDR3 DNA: TGTGCCAGCAGTTACGAGAGGGGTGGAGAGCAGTACTTC

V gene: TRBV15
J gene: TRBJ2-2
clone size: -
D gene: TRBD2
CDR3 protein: CATSRDRGLANTGELFF
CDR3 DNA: TGTGCCACCAGCAGAGATCGGGGACTAGCCAACACCGGGGAGCTGTTTTTT

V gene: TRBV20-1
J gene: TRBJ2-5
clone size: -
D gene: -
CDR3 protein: CSARASGGVETQYF
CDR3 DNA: TGCAGTGCTAGAGCCTCAGGGGGGGTGGAGACCCAGTACTTC